The sequence of this T cell receptor beta chain was determined in a study of T cell responses to AZD1222 COVID-19 vaccine. Turning to the study itself: Second-dose schedules of about 4 or about 12 weeks were combined.

Concerning this clone itself: Its antigen is unknown.

Overall study results and limits: White British people made up most donors, females outnumbered males, and clonal diversity was possibly underestimated. When two AZD1222 doses had been given, Spike-specific TCR breadth and depth rose. At study baseline, merely five or six AZD1222 recipients were seropositive.

TCRdb's copy holds only in-frame clones and misses some; the assay was immunoSEQ multiplex PCR. This sample has 75,000 to 95,000 clones, with approximately 90% found just once. Sequenced material: peripheral blood, taken on day 0 of AZD1222 vaccination. This clonotype originated in an adult in good health.

The CDR3: CASSPVRQDTGELFF. The CDR3 DNA is TGTGCCAGCTCACCCGTACGACAGGACACCGGGGAGCTGTTTTTT. The chain recombines TRBV18 with TRBJ2-2, with TRBD1 as a possible D gene (6 bases). The germline CDR1 and CDR2 sequences are KGHSH and LQKENI. V was shortened by 3 bases and J by 3 bases, with 11 bases between the two germline ends. The CDR3 loop spans 15 amino acids.